The clone carrying this TCR beta chain was seen ten or more times. This record belongs to a study of low-dose radiotherapy and immunotherapy resistance in tumors. Whole-study context: Participants were given intravenous cyclophosphamide 200 mg/m2 every two weeks, one day before radiation and immunotherapy.

First-strand cDNA relied on TRAV- and TRBV-specific primers spanning alpha and beta chains. PCR amplification of the TCRs was performed with Phusion for 20 PCR cycles, and it relied on a constant-region primer together with a V-primer adapter. TCRdb processed the reads anew with MiXCR; each CDR3 protein has one entry. The data hold 85,000 to 95,000 distinct CDR3 sequences, with around 20% observed a single time. Described time point: after trial treatment. Treatment specified: LDRT plus nivolumab, ipilimumab, low-dose cyclophosphamide and aspirin (RACIN trial). Along with nivolumab and ipilimumab, donors received aspirin, low-dose cyclophosphamide and low-dose radiotherapy. The CDR3 spans 15 residues. Deletions cut 1 base from V and 5 bases from J, with 15 bases between. Per the germline V gene, CDR1 is SQVTM and CDR2 is ANQGSEA.

This clonotype was obtained from a female donor with ovarian cancer. The chain has TRBV29-1 and TRBJ2-1, with D perhaps matching TRBD1 (6 bases). The specimen was PBMCs, collected after low-dose radiotherapy plus immunotherapy. The CDR3 bases are TGCAGCGTTGAAGGCCGGGCAGGGGCCGACAATGAGCAGTTCTTC. Protein sequence: CSVEGRAGADNEQFF.